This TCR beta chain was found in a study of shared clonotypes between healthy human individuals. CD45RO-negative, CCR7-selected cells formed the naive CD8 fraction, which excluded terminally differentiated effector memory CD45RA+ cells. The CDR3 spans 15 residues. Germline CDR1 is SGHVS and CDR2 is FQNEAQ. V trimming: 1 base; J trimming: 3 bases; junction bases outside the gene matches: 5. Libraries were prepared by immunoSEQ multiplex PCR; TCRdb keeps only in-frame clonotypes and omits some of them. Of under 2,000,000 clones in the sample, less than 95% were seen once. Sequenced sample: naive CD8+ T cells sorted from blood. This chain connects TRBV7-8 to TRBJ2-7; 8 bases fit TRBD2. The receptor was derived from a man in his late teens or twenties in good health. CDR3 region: CASSLEAGEDYEQYF. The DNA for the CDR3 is TGTGCCAGCAGCTTAGAAGCGGGGGAGGACTACGAGCAGTACTTC.